A selection of T cell receptor beta chains follows, all from one sample in a study of T cells in Graves' hyperthyroidism and ophthalmopathy. TCRdb re-analysed the multiplex PCR reads in MiXCR, keeping a single row per CDR3 protein. In the table there are 200,000 to 250,000 distinct CDR3 sequences, over 15% of which are singletons. The sequencing sample was made of blood. The source of these receptors is a man aged 45-65 years with Graves' hyperthyroidism. CDR3s include the opening cysteine and the closing phenylalanine or tryptophan. D genes are given only for firm matches. Size tells how often a clone was seen (once, few, many) or the class of an expanded clone, and some rows leave it out.

j_call clone_size v_call d_call cdr3_aa cdr3_nt
TRBJ2-1 - TRBV4-1 TRBD2 CASSQDGTSDYNEQFF TGCGCCAGCAGCCAAGACGGGACTAGCGACTACAATGAGCAGTTCTTC
TRBJ2-2 many TRBV20-1 TRBD2 CSASDRLAGGTGELFF TGCAGTGCTAGCGACAGACTAGCGGGAGGCACCGGGGAGCTGTTTTTT
TRBJ2-7 many TRBV13 TRBD1 CASSRTGAQYYEQYF TGTGCCAGCAGTCGAACAGGGGCTCAGTACTACGAGCAGTACTTC
TRBJ1-2 medium-sized TRBV28 - CASRGSGLTNYGYTF TGTGCCAGCAGAGGTTCGGGACTAACCAACTATGGCTACACCTTC
TRBJ2-1 many TRBV18 TRBD2 CASSPTGLAGENEQFF TGTGCCAGCTCACCGACGGGACTAGCGGGGGAGAATGAGCAGTTCTTC
TRBJ2-3 many TRBV6-1 - CASSEQAWSHTQYF TGTGCCAGCAGTGAACAGGCTTGGTCACATACGCAGTATTTT
TRBJ1-2 many TRBV6-1 TRBD1 CASSRQGAGYTF TGTGCCAGCAGTCGACAGGGGGCCGGCTACACCTTC
TRBJ1-1 many TRBV2 - CASQYLNTEAFF TGTGCCAGCCAGTATTTGAACACTGAAGCTTTCTTT
TRBJ1-2 - TRBV28 - CASSLGGDSYGHTF TGTGCCAGCAGTTTGGGGGGAGATTCCTATGGCCACACCTTC
TRBJ2-4 few TRBV5-1 - CASSLAGPGANIQYF TGCGCCAGCAGCTTGGCCGGACCAGGGGCAAACATTCAGTACTTC
TRBJ2-1 many TRBV7-9 TRBD2 CASSPGLAAGHNEQFF TGTGCCAGCAGCCCGGGACTAGCAGCCGGGCACAATGAGCAGTTCTTC
TRBJ2-5 many TRBV7-9 TRBD2 CASSFPAGGIQETQYF TGTGCCAGCAGCTTCCCAGCGGGAGGGATCCAAGAGACCCAGTACTTC
TRBJ2-1 - TRBV7-3 - CASSLGSGNTPFF TGTGCCAGCAGCCTAGGGTCGGGAAACACCCCGTTCTTC
TRBJ2-7 many TRBV28 - CASSLDSFHEQYF TGTGCCAGCAGTTTAGACAGTTTCCACGAGCAGTACTTC
TRBJ2-2 many TRBV7-2 - CASSLGAGTGELFF TGTGCCAGCAGCTTAGGGGCAGGCACCGGGGAGCTGTTTTTT
TRBJ2-1 - TRBV5-1 - CASTKPGQNYEQFF TGCGCCAGCACAAAACCCGGACAGAACTATGAGCAGTTCTTC
TRBJ2-7 many TRBV2 - CASSETRTYEQYF TGTGCCAGCAGTGAGACTAGAACCTACGAGCAGTACTTC
TRBJ2-7 many TRBV20-1 - CSAPLMLSGSYEQYF TGCAGTGCTCCTCTCATGCTTAGCGGCTCCTACGAGCAGTACTTC
TRBJ2-2 - TRBV20-1 TRBD2 CSAKTSGDAGELFF TGCAGTGCTAAGACTAGCGGTGATGCCGGGGAGCTGTTTTTT
TRBJ1-4 many TRBV2 TRBD1 CASSEVRPGGGKLFF TGTGCCAGCAGTGAAGTTCGGCCAGGGGGAGGAAAACTGTTTTTT
TRBJ2-7 - TRBV3-1 - CASSDGRLGFEQYF TGTGCCAGCAGCGATGGGAGGTTAGGTTTCGAGCAGTACTTC
TRBJ1-6 - TRBV15 - CATSRVWGSNSPLHF TGTGCCACCAGCAGAGTGTGGGGATCGAATTCACCCCTCCACTTT
TRBJ2-3 many TRBV11-2 - CASSLLAGSSTDTQYF TGTGCCAGCAGCCTCTTGGCAGGGTCCAGCACAGATACGCAGTATTTT
TRBJ2-1 few TRBV10-3 TRBD2 CAISPPRGGQFF TGTGCCATCAGTCCTCCTCGGGGGGGGCAGTTCTTC
TRBJ2-7 few TRBV15 - CATSSRGSYEQYF TGTGCCACCAGCAGCCGGGGCTCCTACGAGCAGTACTTC
TRBJ2-3 many TRBV12-3/TRBV12-4 - CATRGPDTQYF TGTGCCACCCGGGGTCCAGATACGCAGTATTTT
TRBJ2-3 many TRBV5-1 - CARCNTDTQYF TGCGCCAGATGCAACACAGATACGCAGTATTTT
TRBJ2-7 few TRBV7-9 - CASSFSGTRPYEQYF TGTGCCAGCAGCTTTTCCGGGACAAGACCCTACGAGCAGTACTTC
TRBJ1-2 many TRBV27 - CASSLRAVIGNYGYTF TGTGCCAGCAGCCTAAGGGCAGTCATAGGTAACTATGGCTACACCTTC
TRBJ2-1 - TRBV10-3 TRBD2 CAIRRREGEYNEQFF TGTGCCATCAGGAGGCGGGAGGGCGAGTACAATGAGCAGTTCTTC
TRBJ2-7 many TRBV7-9 - CASSLDASFSYEQYF TGTGCCAGCAGCTTAGATGCTAGCTTTTCCTACGAGCAGTACTTC
TRBJ1-2 few TRBV7-9 TRBD1 CASSLAGQGPSGRGYTF TGTGCCAGCAGCTTAGCTGGACAGGGGCCTTCTGGTCGGGGCTACACCTTC
TRBJ1-1 many TRBV11-1 - CASSLKQGTEAFF TGTGCCAGCAGCTTAAAGCAGGGGACTGAAGCTTTCTTT
TRBJ1-2 few TRBV7-9 - CASSLGQFNYGYTF TGTGCCAGCAGCTTAGGCCAGTTTAACTATGGCTACACCTTC
TRBJ2-1 many TRBV12-3/TRBV12-4 - CASSLAGGGHEQFF TGTGCCAGCAGTTTAGCGGGAGGGGGACATGAGCAGTTCTTC
TRBJ2-7 many TRBV30 - CAWSVWGIYEQYF TGTGCCTGGAGCGTCTGGGGGATCTACGAGCAGTACTTC
TRBJ2-1 few TRBV19 TRBD2 CASRPGGRTSGLRGYNEQFF TGTGCCAGCCGTCCTGGGGGGAGGACTAGCGGGCTCCGGGGCTACAATGAGCAGTTCTTC
TRBJ2-3 - TRBV6-1 TRBD2 CASGKERGGPDTQYF TGTGCCAGCGGTAAAGAGCGGGGGGGGCCAGATACGCAGTATTTT
TRBJ1-2 many TRBV7-8 TRBD1 CASSLTGQGSITDGYTF TGTGCCAGCAGCTTGACGGGACAGGGAAGTATTACGGATGGCTACACCTTC
TRBJ1-4 many TRBV5-1 - CASSPDSRGEKLFF TGCGCCAGCAGCCCGGACAGCCGAGGGGAAAAACTGTTTTTT
TRBJ1-6 many TRBV12-3/TRBV12-4 - CASSFFGPLRSSYNSPLHF TGTGCCAGCAGTTTCTTTGGGCCGTTGCGGAGCTCCTATAATTCACCCCTCCACTTT
TRBJ1-2 many TRBV3-1 TRBD1 CASSQQGANYGYTF TGTGCCAGCAGCCAGCAGGGGGCCAACTATGGCTACACCTTC
TRBJ1-2 many TRBV6-1 - CASSAGNTVYGYTF TGTGCCAGCAGTGCGGGGAACACTGTGTATGGCTACACCTTC
TRBJ2-3 - TRBV7-9 - CASSFPARDTQYF TGTGCCAGCAGCTTCCCCGCTCGAGATACGCAGTATTTT
TRBJ2-5 many TRBV7-2 TRBD2 CASSSWTSGIGTQYF TGTGCCAGCAGCTCATGGACTAGCGGGATCGGCACCCAGTACTTC
TRBJ2-3 many TRBV4-2 - CASSQDIGTDTQYF TGTGCCAGCAGCCAAGATATCGGAACAGATACGCAGTATTTT
TRBJ2-1 few TRBV25-1 TRBD1 CASSDDRAFYNEQFF TGTGCCAGCAGTGATGACAGGGCCTTCTACAATGAGCAGTTCTTC
TRBJ1-6 - TRBV4-2 - CASSQDGNSPLHF TGTGCCAGCAGCCAAGATGGTAATTCACCCCTCCACTTT
TRBJ2-5 many TRBV2 - CASSANRGGEETQYF TGTGCCAGCAGTGCAAACAGGGGAGGAGAGGAGACCCAGTACTTC
TRBJ1-1 - TRBV10-3 TRBD1 CAISAGTEKNTEAFF TGTGCCATCAGTGCCGGGACAGAAAAGAACACTGAAGCTTTCTTT
TRBJ2-1 - TRBV15 TRBD1 CATSRDRGTGELFRSYNEQFF TGTGCCACCAGCAGAGATCGCGGGACAGGGGAGTTATTCCGCTCCTACAATGAGCAGTTCTTC
TRBJ1-1 many TRBV2 - CASSVGKTEAFF TGTGCCAGCAGTGTTGGGAAGACTGAAGCTTTCTTT
TRBJ2-5 many TRBV5-1 TRBD2 CASSSGTSQESQYF TGCGCCAGCAGCTCGGGGACTAGCCAAGAGAGCCAGTACTTC
TRBJ1-5 many TRBV7-2 - CASAKGVGFDQPQHF TGTGCCAGCGCGAAGGGTGTAGGGTTCGATCAGCCCCAGCATTTT
TRBJ1-5 - TRBV15 - CVTSRDPNQPQHF TGTGTCACCAGCAGAGATCCCAATCAGCCCCAGCATTTT